The 13 T cell receptor beta chains in this list originate from one sample, sequenced in a study of blood T cell repertoires in COVID-19. Assay used: immunoSEQ multiplex PCR; TCRdb lists only in-frame clones, some missing. The repertoire holds roughly 350,000 clones, with 80% to 90% as singletons. Specimen: peripheral blood. Every receptor here comes from a woman aged 45-59 years with COVID-19, enrolled during active disease.

In its sample, this clone was seen many times. The chain has TRBV27 and TRBJ1-2, with 9 positions matching TRBD1. Germline trimming cut 1 base from V and 4 bases from J; bases unmatched to any gene: 4. The V gene's germline CDR1 is MNHEY and CDR2 SMNVEV (reference sequence). The CDR3 is made up of 15 amino acids. CDR3 nucleotides: TGTGCCAGCAGTTTATGGTCGACAGGGGGCTATGGCTACACCTTC. Protein: CASSLWSTGGYGYTF.

This clone has more than one count but fewer than ten. The genes are TRBV11-2 and TRBJ1-1; 11 bases agree with TRBD1. Germline CDR1 and CDR2: SGHAT and FQNNGV. Unmatched junction bases numbered 2, after V lost 5 bases and J lost 0 bases. The CDR3 covers 15 residues. This CDR3 reads CASSGTGGMNTEAFF. CDR3 nucleotide sequence: TGTGCCAGCAGCGGGACAGGGGGTATGAACACTGAAGCTTTCTTT.

This clone was recorded a few times. V and J are TRBV28 and TRBJ2-5; TRBD2 matches at 11 bases. Germline V gives CDR1 MDHEN, CDR2 SYDVKM. This CDR3 has 14 amino acids. The ends lost 7 bases at V and 6 bases at J; junction bases unmatched: 7. As DNA, the CDR3 is TGTGCCAGCAATAGCGGGAGGGCCGAGAAGACCCAGTACTTC. This sequence encodes CASNSGRAEKTQYF.

The rearrangement links TRBV2 to TRBJ1-5; 8 bases line up with TRBD1. Trimming cost V 3 bases and J 6 bases; bases outside gene matches: 10. The CDR3 is 16 residues long. Per germline, CDR1 SNHLY and CDR2 FYNNEI. CDR3: CASSEPPGGRSQPQHF. The CDR3 DNA reads TGTGCCAGCAGTGAGCCGCCAGGGGGCCGTAGTCAGCCCCAGCATTTT. Drawing the rest from reference TRBV2 and TRBJ1-5, the complete variable domain is EPEVTQTPSHQVTQMGQEVILRCVPISNHLYFYWYRQILGQKVEFLVSFYNNEISEKSEIFDDQFSVERPDGSNFTLKIRSTKLEDSAMYFCASSEPPGGRSQPQHFGDGTRLSIL.

V usage is TRBV27 and J usage is TRBJ1-4, with 11 bases aligning to TRBD1. Germline V gene data show CDR1 as MNHEY and CDR2 as SMNVEV (reference sequence). V trimming: 7 bases; J trimming: 6 bases; junction bases outside the gene matches: 7. This CDR3 comprises 15 residues. As DNA, the CDR3 is TGTGCCAGCAAAATCCCGGGACAGGGGGATGAAAAACTGTTTTTT. Translating gives CASKIPGQGDEKLFF.

V is TRBV11-3 and J is TRBJ2-1, with D uncertain. Germline V gene sequence: CDR1 SGHNT, CDR2 YENEEA. The CDR3 consists of 14 residues. V dropped 4 bases and J dropped 9 bases, with 16 bases sitting between them. CDR3 region: CASSSQVRRIEQFF. CDR3 bases: TGTGCCAGCAGCTCCCAGGTTCGCAGGATTGAGCAGTTCTTC.

This rearrangement joins TRBV7-9 to TRBJ2-5; D unclear. Trimming removed 1 base at V and 3 bases at J, with 9 bases between. The germline gives CDR1 SEHNR, CDR2 FQNEAQ (reference sequence). This CDR3 has 14 amino acids. The CDR3 coding sequence is TGTGCCAGCAGCTTAGGAGCCCTTAAAGAGACCCAGTACTTC. Protein product: CASSLGALKETQYF. The whole variable domain, remainder taken from reference TRBV7-9 and TRBJ2-5, is DTGVSQNPRHKITKRGQNVTFRCDPISEHNRLYWYRQTLGQGPEFLTYFQNEAQLEKSRLLSDRFSAERPKGSFSTLEIQRTEQGDSAMYLCASSLGALKETQYFGPGTRLLVL.

The chain employs TRBV3-1 (or the pseudogene TRBV3-2) and TRBJ2-1; D gene uncertain. CDR3 size: 13 residues. V lost 6 bases and J lost 10, with 16 bases in between. Looked up from germline, CDR1 is LGHDT and CDR2 is YNNKEL (reference sequence). The CDR3 bases are TGTGCCAGCAGTCCCATGCGTCAACTAGAGCAGTTCTTC. Translated: CASSPMRQLEQFF.

The chain employs TRBV10-3 and TRBJ2-7; 7 nucleotides align to TRBD1. J was trimmed by 3 bases and V by 7 bases; bases with no gene match: 12. The CDR3 loop spans 15 amino acids. Germline CDR1 ENHRY, CDR2 SYGVKD. The CDR3 reads CAIKWETGRVYEQYF. In DNA, the CDR3 is TGTGCCATCAAGTGGGAGACAGGGAGAGTCTACGAGCAGTACTTC.

The gene calls are TRBV24-1 and TRBJ2-1; 9 positions agree with TRBD2. This CDR3 is built from 18 residues. Losses at the gene ends were 5 bases for V and 6 bases for J; bases not matched to a gene: 16. Per the germline V gene, CDR1 is KGHDR and CDR2 is SFDVKD. CDR3 loop: CATSATGRSGRPFNEQFF. The CDR3 DNA reads as TGTGCCACCAGTGCGACCGGGAGGAGCGGGAGGCCATTCAATGAGCAGTTCTTC.

The chain links TRBV2 to TRBJ2-3, with 8 bases that match TRBD1. With 6 bases clipped from V and 7 bases from J, the junction kept 12 bases outside the gene matches. The CDR3 is 15 residues long. Germline V CDR1 and CDR2: SNHLY, FYNNEI. The CDR3 sequence is CASSSKTGAQNTQYF. DNA for the CDR3: TGTGCCAGCAGCTCCAAGACAGGGGCACAAAATACGCAGTATTTT.

The chain joins TRBV19 to TRBJ2-1; 10 bases are shared with TRBD2. J was trimmed by 3 bases and V by 4 bases; bases with no gene match: 15. This CDR3 contains 19 residues. Germline assignment: CDR1 LNHDA and CDR2 SQIVND (reference sequence). The DNA of the CDR3 is TGTGCCAGTAGTAGGCGGTTAGCGGGAGGCGATCGATTCTACAATGAGCAGTTCTTC. Amino acids: CASSRRLAGGDRFYNEQFF.

J is TRBJ2-5 and V is TRBV2, with a possible D match to TRBD1 (6 bases). The ends were cut back, 7 bases at V and 2 bases at J, with 11 bases in the middle. Germline V gene data show CDR1 as SNHLY and CDR2 as FYNNEI. This CDR3 is built from 13 residues. The CDR3, as DNA: TGTGCCAGCAAACGGACAGCACAAGAGACCCAGTACTTC. Translating it yields CASKRTAQETQYF.